Listed below are T cell receptor beta chains from one sample, sequenced in a study of CD8 T cells in Susac syndrome. TCRdb reanalysed the immunoSEQ multiplex PCR reads using MiXCR and keeps one entry per CDR3 protein. The sample has 95,000 to 150,000 distinct CDR3 sequences, around 94% seen once; the top ten hold around 0.2%. Material: CD8+ T cells from PBMCs. These receptors were collected from a human donor with Susac syndrome. Both conserved end residues are part of each CDR3. Each record gives: D gene, V gene, clone size, J gene, CDR3 DNA, CDR3 protein. The D gene is left open where the match is weak. Size is omitted from some rows. Given values are once, few, many or a class for expanded clones.

.	TRBV6-1	.	TRBJ1-1	TGTGCCAGCACTCCGGCCGACATTATACGAGGAATGAACACTGAAGCTTTCTTT	CASTPADIIRGMNTEAFF
TRBD2	TRBV5-1	.	TRBJ2-5	TGCGCCAGCAGCGAGACAGCTGCGGGGGGTCAAGAGACCCAGTACTTC	CASSETAAGGQETQYF
TRBD2	TRBV20-1	.	TRBJ2-1	TGCAGTGCTATAGCGGGAATTGCCTACAATGAGCAGTTCTTC	CSAIAGIAYNEQFF
.	TRBV9	.	TRBJ2-5	TGTGCCAGCAGCGGGGGGTACCAAGAGACCCAGTACTTC	CASSGGYQETQYF
.	TRBV6-2/TRBV6-3	.	TRBJ2-5	TGTGCCAGCACCCTACCACCGTACAGGGACGGGGAGACCCAGTACTTC	CASTLPPYRDGETQYF
.	TRBV30	once	TRBJ1-1	TGTGCCTGGCACAGGGCAGACACTGAAGCTTTCTTT	CAWHRADTEAFF
.	TRBV20-1	.	TRBJ1-1	TGCAGTGCTAGAATGGGGAACACTGAAGCTTTCTTT	CSARMGNTEAFF
.	TRBV2	.	TRBJ1-1	TGTGCCAGCAGTGAAGCTCAGGGTCCTTTCTTT	CASSEAQGPFF
.	TRBV15	.	TRBJ2-7	TGTGCCACCAGGCTTTTTGGAGGAGAACCCGAGCAGTACTTC	CATRLFGGEPEQYF
.	TRBV7-2	.	TRBJ2-7	TGTGCCAGCAGCTTTCTGGGGGCTGGCTACGAGCAGTACTTC	CASSFLGAGYEQYF
.	TRBV11-2	.	TRBJ2-1	TGTGCCAGCAGCATAAGCACAGCGTTATACAATGAGCAGTTCTTC	CASSISTALYNEQFF
.	TRBV27	few	TRBJ2-2	TGTGCCAGCAGGGAGGGGACCGGGGAGCTGTTTTTT	CASREGTGELFF
TRBD1	TRBV6-6	.	TRBJ2-3	TGTGCCAGCAGAAAACGACAGGGGGTCCCAGATACGCAGTATTTT	CASRKRQGVPDTQYF
.	TRBV4-1	.	TRBJ2-5	TGCGCCAGCAGCCGCTGGACGTGGGGGCTTATTGGGTCCCAGTACTTC	CASSRWTWGLIGSQYF
.	TRBV7-9	.	TRBJ2-3	TGTGCCAGCAGCTTAGTATCTGGAATCACAGATACGCAGTATTTT	CASSLVSGITDTQYF
TRBD2	TRBV5-6	.	TRBJ2-1	TGTGCCAGCAGCTTAGGCGGGGGGGTCTACAATGAGCAGTTCTTC	CASSLGGGVYNEQFF